These 29 T cell receptor beta chains were all obtained from the same sample, sequenced in a study of graft-versus-host responses after intestinal transplantation. Their specific antigens are unknown. TCRdb's copy holds only in-frame clones and misses some; the assay was immunoSEQ multiplex PCR. The sample gives more than 95,000 clones, 80% to 95% of which show up once; around 0.15% is in the top ten. Specimen: unstimulated CD4+ T cells sorted from spleen or lymph node cells, collected before intestinal transplant. The receptors shown here come from a human donor who received an intestinal transplant.

The CDR3 sequence is CAWIQGGNEQFF. CDR3 in DNA: TGTGCCTGGATACAGGGTGGAAATGAGCAGTTCTTC. This rearrangement joins TRBV30 to TRBJ2-1, with a tentative D call TRBD1 (6 bases). The length of the CDR3 is 12 residues. V shed 4 bases and J shed 7 bases, with 11 bases lying between them. Germline values: CDR1 GTSNPN, CDR2 SVGIG (reference sequence). Together with reference TRBV30 and TRBJ2-1, the CDR3 gives the full variable domain: SQTIHQWPATLVQPVGSPLSLECTVEGTSNPNLYWYRQAAGRGLQLLFYSVGIGQISSEVPQNLSASRPQDRQFILSSKKLLLSDSGFYLCAWIQGGNEQFFGPGTRLTVL.

The rearrangement joins TRBV7-9 to TRBJ2-5; TRBD1 aligns across 9 bases. This CDR3 is 14 amino acids long. V lost 6 bases, J lost 5 bases, and 7 bases stayed unmatched. Germline CDR1 is SEHNR and CDR2 is FQNEAQ (reference sequence). CDR3 nucleotides: TGTGCCAGCAGTTTAAGACAGGGGGTCGAGACCCAGTACTTC. Protein sequence: CASSLRQGVETQYF.

The chain uses TRBV12-5 and TRBJ2-6; 10 bases are shared with TRBD1. Germline V gives CDR1 LGHNT, CDR2 FRNRAP. V lost 4 bases, J lost 1 base, and 10 bases stayed unmatched. This CDR3 region has 19 residues. The CDR3 spells CASGWKRQGAESGANVLTF. The CDR3 region has the DNA TGTGCTAGTGGTTGGAAAAGACAGGGGGCTGAATCTGGGGCCAACGTCCTGACTTTC.

This clone is a singleton in its sample. V usage is TRBV28 and J usage is TRBJ2-1; TRBD2 is a possible D gene (6 bases). Germline assignment: CDR1 MDHEN and CDR2 SYDVKM. V was cut by 6 bases and J by 6 bases, with 9 bases left in between. The CDR3 totals 12 residues. This chain's CDR3 is CASSGRGNEQFF. CDR3 nucleotide sequence: TGTGCCAGCAGCGGGCGGGGCAATGAGCAGTTCTTC.

In this sample, this clone turned up once. The chain combines TRBV5-1 with TRBJ1-6, with TRBD1 matching over 12 bases. This CDR3 is 16 amino acids long. With 1 base clipped from V and 9 bases from J, the junction kept 5 bases outside the gene matches. The germline gives CDR1 SGHRS, CDR2 YFSETQ. The CDR3 loop is CASSLWGTGGTSPLHF. For the CDR3, the DNA is TGCGCCAGCAGCTTGTGGGGGACAGGGGGCACTTCACCCCTCCACTTT.

The chain employs TRBV19 and TRBJ2-7; TRBD1 matches 11 bases. The CDR3 sequence is 14 residues long. With 7 bases clipped from V and 5 bases from J, the junction kept 7 bases outside the gene matches. From germline, CDR1 is LNHDA and CDR2 SQIVND (reference sequence). Written as DNA, the CDR3 is TGTGCCAGTACCCTCAGGACAGGGGGCGACGAGCAGTACTTC. It translates to CASTLRTGGDEQYF.

J is TRBJ2-3 and V is TRBV29-1; 8 nucleotides line up with TRBD2. The germline V gene encodes CDR1 SQVTM and CDR2 ANQGSEA. The V and J ends lost 7 bases and 4 bases, in that order; junction bases with no gene match: 13. The length of the CDR3 is 15 residues. CDR3 bases: TGCAGCGCCAGCCCAGCGGGAGTCACTGCAGATACGCAGTATTTT. Encoded protein: CSASPAGVTADTQYF.

V gene TRBV4-2 combines with J gene TRBJ1-2, with 7 bases identical to TRBD1. Germline values: CDR1 LGHNA, CDR2 YNFKEQ. The CDR3 is made up of 18 amino acids. The V gene end was trimmed by 1 base and the J gene end by 8 bases; junction bases not matched to a gene: 19. The chain's CDR3 is CASSQAVPGQSFFGGYTF. In nucleotides, the CDR3 is TGTGCCAGCAGCCAAGCGGTACCGGGACAGTCATTCTTTGGGGGCTACACCTTC.

The chain links TRBV19 to TRBJ2-1; 9 positions agree with TRBD2. The CDR3 has 15 residues. V shed 5 bases and J 10 bases; nucleotides not matched to a gene: 12. Germline CDR1 LNHDA, CDR2 SQIVND (reference sequence). The CDR3, as DNA: TGTGCCAGTAGTCCCCGCGCTAGCGGGACCTTCGAGCAGTTCTTC. Protein product: CASSPRASGTFEQFF. The full variable domain, with the rest looked up from reference TRBV19 and TRBJ2-1, is DGGITQSPKYLFRKEGQNVTLSCEQNLNHDAMYWYRQDPGQGLRLIYYSQIVNDFQKGDIAEGYSVSREKKESFPLTVTSAQKNPTAFYLCASSPRASGTFEQFFGPGTRLTVL.

This clone was recorded only once. The rearrangement links TRBV6-1 to TRBJ1-2; 7 bases are a match to TRBD1. The germline CDR1 and CDR2 sequences are MNHNS and SASEGT. The CDR3 runs 15 residues. V was clipped by 4 bases and J by 3 bases; unmatched bases: 8. The CDR3 is CASSAYRGTDYGYTF. CDR3 DNA sequence: TGTGCCAGCAGTGCCTACAGGGGAACGGACTATGGCTACACCTTC.

This clone came up a few times. This chain joins TRBV2 and TRBJ1-4, with TRBD1 as a possible D gene (5 bases). CDR1 is SNHLY and CDR2 is FYNNEI in the germline V gene. This CDR3 is built from 14 residues. V was clipped by 0 bases and J by 8 bases, with 10 bases between them. CDR3 in amino acids: CASSEALRGEKLFF. The CDR3 DNA sequence: TGTGCCAGCAGTGAAGCGCTTCGGGGGGAAAAACTGTTTTTT.

The rearrangement links TRBV7-3 to TRBJ2-3; maybe TRBD2 (5 bases). Germline V lookup: CDR1 SGHTA, CDR2 FQGTGA. With 1 base removed from V and 4 bases from J, the gap between germline ends came to 12 bases. The CDR3 has 15 amino acids. DNA for the CDR3: TGTGCCAGCAGCTTAATGGGGAGCCCCCCAGATACGCAGTATTTT. Amino acid sequence: CASSLMGSPPDTQYF.

The chain is built from TRBV30 and TRBJ1-2; unclear D gene. V lost 0 bases and J lost 8, with 7 bases in between. The germline V gene has CDR1 GTSNPN and CDR2 SVGIG (reference sequence). The CDR3 is made up of 11 amino acids. The CDR3 region is CAWSVRRGYTF. The CDR3 DNA reads as TGTGCCTGGAGTGTCCGGCGGGGCTACACCTTC.

The CDR3 DNA sequence: TGTGCCAGTAGTACCCCAGCGGGAGGTGCCGGGGAGCTGTTTTTT. This translates into CASSTPAGGAGELFF. J is TRBJ2-2 and V is TRBV19, with 9 bases fitting TRBD2. V was pared by 4 bases and J by 6 bases, with 6 bases of the junction left unmatched. The CDR3 is 15 amino acids. Germline V CDR1 and CDR2: LNHDA, SQIVND (reference sequence).

The rearrangement uses TRBV7-9 and TRBJ2-5, with D perhaps TRBD2 (5 bases). Germline assignment: CDR1 SEHNR and CDR2 FQNEAQ (reference sequence). Trimming cost V 5 bases and J 4 bases, with 11 bases left between them. This CDR3 has 13 residues. The CDR3 region is CASSPGIPETQYF. The DNA for the CDR3 is TGTGCCAGCAGCCCCGGGATCCCAGAGACCCAGTACTTC.

The V gene is TRBV7-2, the J gene TRBJ2-5, with D possibly TRBD2 on 7 matching bases. CDR1 and CDR2 (germline): SGHTA, FQGNSA. The V and J ends lost 5 bases and 1 base respectively, with 14 bases between them. This CDR3 contains 15 residues. CDR3 amino acids: CASSRGGGPQETQYF. The CDR3, as DNA: TGTGCCAGCAGCCGGGGAGGGGGGCCCCAAGAGACCCAGTACTTC.

The DNA of the CDR3 is TGTGCCAGCAGCTTCCGACAGGGGAGAAACATTCAGTACTTC. Protein sequence: CASSFRQGRNIQYF. The rearrangement links TRBV5-6 to TRBJ2-4; 8 bases align to TRBD1. This CDR3 comprises 14 residues. V was clipped by 2 bases and J by 6 bases; unmatched bases: 4. Germline-derived CDR1 and CDR2 are SGHDT and YYEEEE.

The chain employs TRBV30 and TRBJ1-6, with 8 positions matching TRBD1. The V gene end was trimmed by 0 bases and the J gene end by 7 bases; junction bases not matched to a gene: 8. Germline V lookup: CDR1 GTSNPN, CDR2 SVGIG (reference sequence). The CDR3 is made up of 16 amino acids. Here the CDR3 DNA reads TGTGCCTGGAGTGTATTGGGGACAGGTCGCAATTCACCCCTCCACTTT. Translating gives CAWSVLGTGRNSPLHF.

The chain recombines TRBV18 with TRBJ1-3; TRBD1 might be the D (6 bases). Germline loops: CDR1 KGHSH, CDR2 LQKENI. This CDR3 region has 17 residues. The V end was cut by 3 bases, the J end by 0 bases, with 15 bases between. The CDR3 nucleotides are TGTGCCAGCTCACCGGTGGGGGCGGCAGCCTCTGGAAACACCATATATTTT. This codes for CASSPVGAAASGNTIYF.

The rearrangement uses TRBV18 and TRBJ2-2; D is ambiguous. CDR1 is KGHSH, CDR2 LQKENI, per germline. V lost 6 bases to trimming and J lost 0 bases, with 8 bases between them. This CDR3 comprises 14 residues. In DNA form, the CDR3 reads TGTGCCAGCTCCCCATTCACGAACACCGGGGAGCTGTTTTTT. Amino acids: CASSPFTNTGELFF.

The genes are TRBV5-1 and TRBJ1-3; D unclear. The V gene lost 7 bases and the J gene lost 2 bases, with 19 bases spanning the gap. CDR1 and CDR2 (germline): SGHRS, YFSETQ. This CDR3 spans 16 amino acids. The CDR3 here is CASAPWSDLTGNTIYF. The CDR3 nucleotides read TGCGCCAGCGCACCTTGGTCGGACTTAACTGGAAACACCATATATTTT.

The table lists this clone with a count of one. J is TRBJ1-1 and V is TRBV11-2, with 7 bases aligning to TRBD1. V lost 4 bases to trimming and J lost 5 bases; unmatched junction nucleotides: 10. The CDR3 extends over 15 amino acids. The germline V gene has CDR1 SGHAT and CDR2 FQNNGV. The CDR3 loop reads CASSYHFQGDTEAFF. The CDR3, as DNA: TGTGCCAGCAGCTACCATTTTCAGGGGGATACTGAAGCTTTCTTT.

The gene calls are TRBV25-1 and TRBJ1-1; no definite D call. The CDR3 is 16 amino acids. The germline V and J ends were trimmed by 3 bases and 4 bases, with 18 bases remaining between them. Germline CDR1 is MGHDK and CDR2 is SYGVNS. The CDR3 protein is CASSDLDSPRVTEAFF. For the CDR3, the DNA is TGTGCCAGCAGTGACTTAGACTCCCCTCGGGTCACTGAAGCTTTCTTT.

The genes are TRBV27 and TRBJ2-7; 7 positions agree with TRBD1. This CDR3 spans 15 amino acids. CDR1 and CDR2 (germline): MNHEY, SMNVEV (reference sequence). With V trimmed by 5 bases and J by 6 bases, 13 bases remained unmatched. In DNA form, the CDR3 reads TGTGCCAGCAGTCCCACAAACTTCAGGACAGGCGAGCAGTACTTC. This sequence encodes CASSPTNFRTGEQYF.

CDR3 bases: TGTGCCAGCAGCTTAGTGGGCAGCCCTTTAGACCCTCCACTTGGTCCCCTCCACTTT. Translation gives CASSLVGSPLDPPLGPLHF. The chain couples TRBV7-9 to TRBJ1-6; D remains unclear. V lost 1 base and J 13 bases, leaving 29 bases between the germline ends. Germline-derived CDR1 and CDR2 are SEHNR and FQNEAQ (reference sequence). The CDR3 runs to 19 residues. The variable domain in full, completed from reference TRBV7-9 and TRBJ1-6, reads DTGVSQNPRHKITKRGQNVTFRCDPISEHNRLYWYRQTLGQGPEFLTYFQNEAQLEKSRLLSDRFSAERPKGSFSTLEIQRTEQGDSAMYLCASSLVGSPLDPPLGPLHFGNGTRLTVT.

V and J are TRBV4-3 and TRBJ1-5; possibly TRBD1 for D (5 bases). The CDR3 extends over 15 amino acids. In germline, CDR1 is LGHNA, CDR2 YSLEER. V dropped 5 bases and J dropped 0 bases, with 11 bases sitting between them. The CDR3 coding sequence is TGCGCCAGCAGCGGGGCAGTGAATAGCAATCAGCCCCAGCATTTT. This sequence encodes CASSGAVNSNQPQHF.

The V gene is TRBV11-2, the J gene TRBJ2-1; the match to TRBD2 covers 8 bases. CDR3 length: 16 amino acids. CDR1 is SGHAT and CDR2 is FQNNGV in the germline V gene. Germline trimming cut 4 bases from V and 3 bases from J; bases unmatched to any gene: 8. The CDR3 spells CASSWGYGRDYNEQFF. CDR3 nucleotide sequence: TGTGCCAGCAGCTGGGGCTACGGGAGGGACTACAATGAGCAGTTCTTC.

This clone was seen only once. The rearrangement uses TRBV9 and TRBJ1-2; TRBD1 matches at 7 bases. The ends lost 4 bases at V and 8 bases at J; junction bases unmatched: 11. Germline V gene sequence: CDR1 SGDLS, CDR2 YYNGEE. The CDR3 contains 14 residues. This CDR3 reads CASSTRSGGRGYTF. The CDR3 DNA reads as TGTGCCAGCAGCACCCGATCAGGGGGGAGGGGCTACACCTTC.

V gene TRBV30 combines with J gene TRBJ1-2, with D perhaps TRBD1 (5 bases). Germline V CDR1 and CDR2: GTSNPN, SVGIG (reference sequence). CDR3 size: 14 residues. V was pared by 2 bases and J by 1 base, with 11 bases between. Here the CDR3 reads CAWSRDWGNYGYTF. CDR3 DNA: TGTGCCTGGAGTCGGGACTGGGGTAACTATGGCTACACCTTC.